This TCR beta chain was identified during a study of shared clonotypes between healthy human individuals. The method was immunoSEQ multiplex PCR; TCRdb's version includes in-frame clones alone and lacks a portion of them. Among about 2 million clones, 85% to 95% were seen once, and the ten largest hold 0.13%. Germline V gives CDR1 MNHEY, CDR2 SVGAGI. This CDR3 contains 14 residues. V was trimmed by 2 bases and J by 5 bases, leaving 10 bases between them. This sequence was found in a man in his late teens or twenties in good health. Sequencing was carried out using naive CD4+ T cells sorted from blood. Subset meaning: CD45RA+ positively selected. The chain is built from TRBV6-5 and TRBJ2-1; D tentatively reads TRBD1 or TRBD2 (6 bases each). The CDR3 DNA sequence: TGTGCCAGCAGTTACAGGAGGGGGAACAATGAGCAGTTCTTC. As protein: CASSYRRGNNEQFF.